These T cell receptor beta chains were read from a single sample in a study of T cells in Graves' hyperthyroidism and ophthalmopathy. TCRdb redid the calling of the multiplex PCR reads with MiXCR, one entry per CDR3 protein. This sample has 560,000 or so distinct CDR3 sequences, with 15% to 20% found just once. Sequenced input: blood. The source is a man aged 35-49 years with Graves' ophthalmopathy. The CDR3 runs from the conserved cysteine through the conserved F or W. D genes are given only for firm matches. Clone size, where shown, is once, few, many, or a class for clones that have expanded.

TGTGCCAGCAGACCTAAGAGGACCCCTGGAAACACCATATATTTT | CASRPKRTPGNTIYF | TRBV28 | few | . | TRBJ1-3
TGTGCCATCAGTGGGATTTCCGGGACAGGGGTGGAAGAGACCCAGTACTTC | CAISGISGTGVEETQYF | TRBV10-3 | . | TRBD1 | TRBJ2-5
TGTGCCATCAGTCGGGACCCGTACACTGAAGCTTTCTTT | CAISRDPYTEAFF | TRBV10-3 | . | . | TRBJ1-1
TGTGCCAGCAGTTCACCGACGGGTACCGCAGATACGCAGTATTTT | CASSSPTGTADTQYF | TRBV28 | many | . | TRBJ2-3
TGCAGTGCTCCACGACTGGGAGCCTACGAGCAGTACTTC | CSAPRLGAYEQYF | TRBV20-1 | many | . | TRBJ2-7
TGTGCCAGCAGATTTCAGACAGGGAACACTGAAGCTTTCTTT | CASRFQTGNTEAFF | TRBV7-2 | many | . | TRBJ1-1
TGTGCCAGCAGCCCGGCGACACTAGCGACTAGCACAGATACGCAGTATTTT | CASSPATLATSTDTQYF | TRBV7-3 | few | TRBD2 | TRBJ2-3
TGTGCCAGTAGTATAGCTACGGGAGGCTTAGCCGCGAACACCGAGGAGCTGTTTTTT | CASSIATGGLAANTEELFF | TRBV19 | . | TRBD2 | TRBJ2-2
TGTGCCATCAGCCCCGGACAGACACAAGAGACCCAGTACTTC | CAISPGQTQETQYF | TRBV10-3 | many | . | TRBJ2-5
TGTGCCAGCAGCCCAACGGAAGACAGGGGGCTGCAGCCCCAGCATTTT | CASSPTEDRGLQPQHF | TRBV5-1 | . | TRBD1 | TRBJ1-5
TGTGCCAGCAGTTACTCCCTAGCGGGGGCCGGGGGAGATACGCAGTATTTT | CASSYSLAGAGGDTQYF | TRBV6-6 | few | TRBD2 | TRBJ2-3
TGCGCCAGCAATGACCCGGGGAATGAGCAGTTCTTC | CASNDPGNEQFF | TRBV5-1 | . | . | TRBJ2-1
TGCAGTGCTAGAGATCTGGGGACAGGCGGAATTGTAGGGTACTACGAGCAGTACTTC | CSARDLGTGGIVGYYEQYF | TRBV20-1 | few | TRBD1 | TRBJ2-7
TGTGCCAGCTCTAGGGTTGGTGAGGCCAAAAACATTCAGTACTTC | CASSRVGEAKNIQYF | TRBV25-1 | . | . | TRBJ2-4
TGTGCCAGCAGCGCGGGGGCGAACACTGAAGCTTTCTTT | CASSAGANTEAFF | TRBV9 | few | . | TRBJ1-1
TGCAGTGCTAGACCTCAGCGGGAGTCCTATGAGCAGTACTTC | CSARPQRESYEQYF | TRBV20-1 | . | TRBD2 | TRBJ2-7
TGTGCCAGCAGCTCTGGTAAGACAGGAGCCTACGAGCAGTACTTC | CASSSGKTGAYEQYF | TRBV12-3/TRBV12-4 | few | . | TRBJ2-7
TGTGCCAGCAGTTTTGGGTCTGGAGAGACCCAGTACTTC | CASSFGSGETQYF | TRBV12-3/TRBV12-4 | many | . | TRBJ2-5
TGTGCCAGCTCATCAGGGACGGCCGCGAGCACTGAAGCTTTCTTT | CASSSGTAASTEAFF | TRBV18 | many | . | TRBJ1-1
TGTGCCAGCAGTTACCCTAGGGATGAGTACCAAGAGACCCAGTACTTC | CASSYPRDEYQETQYF | TRBV6-6 | . | . | TRBJ2-5
TGTGCCAGCAGTTACTATACAGGGGCCAACTATGGCTACACCTTC | CASSYYTGANYGYTF | TRBV6-9 | . | TRBD1 | TRBJ1-2
TGTGCCAGCAGTTACCTGTCCAGTAATCCTAACTATGGCTACACCTTC | CASSYLSSNPNYGYTF | TRBV6-6 | few | . | TRBJ1-2
TGTGCCAGCCTGGGACAGCCCTACAATGAGCAGTTCTTC | CASLGQPYNEQFF | TRBV28 | many | TRBD1 | TRBJ2-1
TGTGCCAGCTCACCTCCGAGTGACCCCTACGAGCAGTACTTC | CASSPPSDPYEQYF | TRBV18 | . | . | TRBJ2-7
TGTGCCAGCAGTTACTCGAGTCCTCAGCCCCAGCATTTT | CASSYSSPQPQHF | TRBV6-2/TRBV6-3 | . | . | TRBJ1-5
TGTGCCAGCAGTCACCCTGGACAGGTCCACGAGCAGTACTTC | CASSHPGQVHEQYF | TRBV6-2/TRBV6-3 | few | TRBD1 | TRBJ2-7
TGTGCCACCAGTGGTTCAGGGGGCCCCACCGGGGAGCTGTTTTTT | CATSGSGGPTGELFF | TRBV24-1 | few | TRBD1 | TRBJ2-2
TGTGCCAGCAGTTTAAGTACCGGCACCGGGGAGCTGTTTTTT | CASSLSTGTGELFF | TRBV12-3/TRBV12-4 | many | . | TRBJ2-2
TGTGCCAGCAGTGACTCGATTCAGGGAGAGCAGTTCTTC | CASSDSIQGEQFF | TRBV6-4 | . | . | TRBJ2-1
TGTGCCAGCAGCCCCCCTGGGGGGACGTACGAGCAGTACTTC | CASSPPGGTYEQYF | TRBV7-4 | . | . | TRBJ2-7
TGCAGTGCTATACAACGGGTGTCTAGCACAGATACGCAGTATTTT | CSAIQRVSSTDTQYF | TRBV20-1 | many | . | TRBJ2-3
TGTGCCAGCAGTCCCTGGAGTAGCGGGGGGCCGGGAGAGCAGTTCTTC | CASSPWSSGGPGEQFF | TRBV3-1 | many | TRBD2 | TRBJ2-1
TGTGCCAGCAGTGAAAGGGGAAACAGGGTAAACACTGAAGCTTTCTTT | CASSERGNRVNTEAFF | TRBV6-1 | many | . | TRBJ1-1
TGCAGCGTGATAGTAGCGGGAGTGTCTCCGAGCACCGGGGAGCTGTTTTTT | CSVIVAGVSPSTGELFF | TRBV29-1 | . | TRBD2 | TRBJ2-2
TGTGCCAGCGGCTTACAGGGGGCCGCGCAGTATTTT | CASGLQGAAQYF | TRBV12-3/TRBV12-4 | . | TRBD1 | TRBJ2-3
TGTGCCATCGGGCGCCCTAGCACAGATACGCAGTATTTT | CAIGRPSTDTQYF | TRBV10-3 | . | . | TRBJ2-3
TGCGCCAGCAGCCCCGGATCCAAAACTAGCTTGACAGATACGCAGTATTTT | CASSPGSKTSLTDTQYF | TRBV5-1 | . | . | TRBJ2-3
TGTGCCAGCAGGAAGCGGGAGGGTCGGAATGAGCAGTTCTTC | CASRKREGRNEQFF | TRBV2 | many | TRBD2 | TRBJ2-1
TGTGCCAGCAGTGAGCTTGGACGGGTAGATTCGGGGGAGCAGTACTTC | CASSELGRVDSGEQYF | TRBV2 | many | . | TRBJ2-7
TGTGCCAGCTCACCTATAGAGGGGCGTACGCAGTATTTT | CASSPIEGRTQYF | TRBV18 | many | . | TRBJ2-3
TGCAGCGTCCGAACAGGTTTGGCCTACGAGCAGTACTTC | CSVRTGLAYEQYF | TRBV29-1 | . | . | TRBJ2-7
TGTGCCAGCCAAGAGCAGTTCTTC | CASQEQFF | TRBV2 | . | . | TRBJ2-1